This entry concerns a single TCR beta chain. What this receptor recognizes is not known. The record has no base qualities; no much larger clone is one base away. Amplification of TCR beta CDR3 regions was carried out from RNA transcripts. For the first round of RT-PCR on the TCR CDR3, the HTBI primer set was used together with the Qiagen OneStep RT-PCR kit. Libraries were constructed in a second round of multiplex PCR, after which size selection and purification were carried out. Libraries were sequenced paired-end with 100 bp reads on an Illumina HiSeq2000. In the source study's methods: SOAPnuke was used to process the raw data, removing reads that contained adapters or uncalled bases, had a mean Phred below 15, or lacked an exact match to the constant primer or identifier. High-quality paired reads were merged with COPE v1.2.5, and unique nucleotide sequences were defined as clonotypes. MiTCR v1.1 was used to align the clonotypes against IMGT TRBV, TRBD and TRBJ reference segments. Analysis was restricted to V-J combinations with a frequency above 0.0001, which covered about 99% of repertoires. The TCS score was defined as the ratio of F50 (clonal expansion) to E x V (chaos), calculated using BLOSUM62-based TCRdist between CDR3 peptides within each V-J. Welch's t-statistics and random forest reduced 500 to 550 V-J features to about 12, which were used in a naive Bayes classifier (R e1071). TCRdb reanalyzed the raw reads on its own, using fastp at Q25 for trimming and MiXCR for clone calling, and kept in-frame beta chains. Identical CDR3 proteins give one entry, which carries the most common genes and DNA. In this record, the V and J calls reflect TCRdb's handling and not the investigators' own analysis. Recorded for this sample are 600,000 or so distinct CDR3 sequences; under 20% of them occurred a single time. Around 3.9% of the sample rests with the top ten.

The sample originates from a study of T cells in Graves' hyperthyroidism and ophthalmopathy (dated by TCRdb to between 2018 and 2021). A note on the overall study: Peripheral blood was sampled at the time of initial diagnosis, prior to any treatment. To identify TCR V-J signatures that set the groups apart, the researchers used a discovery cohort of 100 patients, made up of roughly 40 with Graves' ophthalmopathy and approximately 57 with stable Graves' hyperthyroidism. Prospective prediction of ophthalmopathy was tested in an independent validation cohort of some 20 hyperthyroidism patients and 17 patients who later progressed to ophthalmopathy. The 80 to 100 discovery patients were randomly divided into training and test sets at a 7:3 ratio. Thyroid tissue and blood T-cell repertoires from more than five Graves' hyperthyroidism patients were also compared in the study. After sampling, hyperthyroidism patients received methimazole starting at 30 mg daily, and ophthalmopathy patients received high-dose intravenous methylprednisolone. The paper describes TCR Vbeta CDR3 sequencing of 135 peripheral blood samples, made up of around 41 ophthalmopathy patients, roughly 72 hyperthyroidism patients and 17 progressor patients.

Stable Graves' hyperthyroidism was defined as the absence of progression to ophthalmopathy over 18 months of follow-up. The hyperthyroidism patients were between 18 and 65 years old and newly diagnosed, with a disease duration of less than 2 months. Any patient with an uncontrolled infection, another autoimmune disease, pregnancy or lactation was excluded. Diagnoses relied on clinical symptoms, serum thyroxine and TRAb, thyroid ultrasound and orbital computed tomography. PBMCs were isolated from more than 8 ml of fresh peripheral blood by Ficoll-Paque density gradient centrifugation. Trizol reagent was used to extract total RNA, and RNA quality was then checked on an Agilent 2100 Bioanalyzer. Study-level results and caveats: Ophthalmopathy was separated from stable hyperthyroidism by a 13 V-J signature model, with about 88% sensitivity and approximately 84% specificity obtained in cross-validation and 80%/75% obtained in testing. Most expanded thyroid clonotypes (frequency above 0.001) were also detected in blood, a finding suggesting that blood repertoires may reflect thyroid immune responses. No statistical method was used to set the sample size in advance, and investigators knew the group allocation. In validation, the model predicted progression to ophthalmopathy with 65% to 71% sensitivity and 72.22% specificity, a median of about 6 months before onset.

This receptor was obtained from a woman in her twenties or thirties with Graves' hyperthyroidism. Sequences were obtained from blood.

This receptor has the CDR3 CASSTRRQANTEAFF. The sequenced DNA: TGTGCCAGCAGTACCCGTCGGCAGGCGAACACTGAAGCTTTCTTT. In this chain, TRBV28 is recombined with TRBJ1-1; the D gene lacks a confident call. Measured from the cysteine to the phenylalanine, the CDR3 is 15 residues long. The DNA shown is the 45-base CDR3, in frame from base 1. The germline V gene supplies CDR1 MDHEN and CDR2 SYDVKM. Relative to germline, V is 5 bases shorter and J is 1 base shorter, with 14 bases between their ends.